Following are 15 T cell receptor beta chains from one sample sequenced in a study of blood T cell repertoires in COVID-19. Profiling relied on immunoSEQ multiplex PCR, and the TCRdb table lists in-frame clones only, not all of them. In the table there are about 200,000 clones, around 90% of which are singletons. The sequenced sample was peripheral blood. The receptors stem from a man aged 55 to 70 with active or convalescent COVID-19.

The chain couples TRBV21-1 to TRBJ1-1; no DNA check was done on the table's D call, TRBD1. TRBV21-1 is a listed pseudogene. The CDR3 sequence is 16 residues long. As DNA, the CDR3 is TGTGCCAGCAGCAAGGACAGGGGAACCATGAACACTGAAGCTTTCTTT. Protein product: CASSKDRGTMNTEAFF.

The rearrangement links TRBV2 to TRBJ1-1; D perhaps matches TRBD1 (5 bases). Trimming took 5 bases from V and 3 from J, leaving 13 bases between them. CDR3 length: 14 residues. Germline CDR1 is SNHLY and CDR2 is FYNNEI. CDR3 sequence (DNA): TGTGCCAGCAGTTTTGACAGTTCCTACACTGAAGCTTTCTTT. This sequence encodes CASSFDSSYTEAFF.

This clone was counted between two and nine times. The rearrangement links TRBV6-5 to TRBJ2-1; unclear D gene. CDR1 and CDR2 from the germline V gene are MNHEY and SVGAGI. This CDR3 is built from 14 residues. V gave up 8 bases and J gave up 4 bases, with 15 bases separating them. The DNA of the CDR3 is TGTGCCAGCTGGTCGTCGCCGGAGTACAATGAGCAGTTCTTC. This encodes CASWSSPEYNEQFF.

This chain uses TRBV30 with TRBJ1-6; D unclear. The CDR3 has 16 residues. V gave up 2 bases and J gave up 0 bases, with 11 bases separating them. Germline assignment: CDR1 GTSNPN and CDR2 SVGIG (reference sequence). The CDR3 DNA follows: TGTGCCTGGAGTCTCTCGAGGAGCTCCTATAATTCACCCCTCCACTTT. Translation: CAWSLSRSSYNSPLHF. Filled out from reference TRBV30 and TRBJ1-6, the complete variable domain reads SQTIHQWPATLVQPVGSPLSLECTVEGTSNPNLYWYRQAAGRGLQLLFYSVGIGQISSEVPQNLSASRPQDRQFILSSKKLLLSDSGFYLCAWSLSRSSYNSPLHFGNGTRLTVT.

The chain joins TRBV29-1 to TRBJ1-5, with TRBD1 identical over 8 bases. CDR1 is SQVTM, CDR2 ANQGSEA, per germline. This CDR3 contains 15 residues. Germline trimming cut 0 bases from V and 6 bases from J; bases unmatched to any gene: 7. The CDR3 spells CSVEEEGQGGQPQHF. DNA for the CDR3: TGCAGCGTTGAAGAAGAAGGACAGGGAGGTCAGCCCCAGCATTTT.

This clone was recorded a few times. Other nucleotide sequences from this sample produce the same CDR3. CDR3 sequence reads: CASSLRTGLANYGYTF. The CDR3 nucleotides are TGTGCCAGCTCCCTGAGAACAGGCCTAGCTAACTATGGCTACACCTTC. This chain uses TRBV18 with TRBJ1-2; D is perhaps TRBD1 (5 bases). The V end lost 6 bases, the J end lost 0 bases, and 17 bases lay between the germline ends. The CDR3 totals 16 residues. Germline V gene data show CDR1 as KGHSH and CDR2 as LQKENI.

This clone is medium-sized within its sample. The chain is built from TRBV5-1 and TRBJ1-1, with 9 bases lining up with TRBD1. CDR3 length: 21 amino acids. CDR1 and CDR2 (germline): SGHRS, YFSETQ. After removal of 2 bases from V and 1 base from J, the junction contained 21 bases not matched to a gene. The CDR3 DNA follows: TGCGCCAGCAGCTTAATCCGCCAACCCGCGCCGGGACAGGGACCGAACACTGAAGCTTTCTTT. Its protein is CASSLIRQPAPGQGPNTEAFF.

The chain uses TRBV18 and TRBJ1-2; D gene ambiguous. With 2 bases removed from V and 8 bases from J, the gap between germline ends came to 12 bases. The CDR3 loop spans 13 amino acids. Germline-derived CDR1 and CDR2 are KGHSH and LQKENI. The chain's CDR3 is CASSPFHSQGYTF. The CDR3 DNA reads as TGTGCCAGCTCACCATTTCACAGCCAGGGCTACACCTTC.

The J gene is TRBJ2-2, the V gene TRBV2; 7 bases match TRBD1. CDR1 and CDR2 from the germline V gene are SNHLY and FYNNEI. CDR3 size: 15 residues. V shed 6 bases, J shed 1 base, and the junction held 5 bases outside the gene matches. DNA of the CDR3: TGTGCCAGCAGCTACAGGGGTGGGAACACCGGGGAGCTGTTTTTT. The encoded protein is CASSYRGGNTGELFF. The full variable domain, in which reference TRBV2 and TRBJ2-2 provide the parts outside the CDR3, is EPEVTQTPSHQVTQMGQEVILRCVPISNHLYFYWYRQILGQKVEFLVSFYNNEISEKSEIFDDQFSVERPDGSNFTLKIRSTKLEDSAMYFCASSYRGGNTGELFFGEGSRLTVL.

This sequence joins TRBV10-2 and TRBJ2-7; 10 nucleotides match TRBD1. Germline V gene lookup returns CDR1 WSHSY and CDR2 SAAADI. V lost 5 bases to trimming and J lost 1 base; unmatched junction nucleotides: 8. The CDR3 loop spans 16 amino acids. CDR3 DNA sequence: TGCGCCAGCAGTCGATCCGCGGGACAGGGGTCCTACGAGCAGTACTTC. This translates into CASSRSAGQGSYEQYF.

CDR3 amino acids: CASSPGLAGNNEQFF. Written as DNA, the CDR3 is TGTGCCAGCAGCCCTGGACTAGCGGGCAACAATGAGCAGTTCTTC. The V call is TRBV11-2, the J call TRBJ2-1, with 11 positions matching TRBD2. From germline, CDR1 is SGHAT and CDR2 FQNNGV. The CDR3 totals 15 residues. The trim removed 5 bases at V and 5 bases at J, leaving 5 bases unmatched.

Written as DNA, the CDR3 is TGTGCCAGCAGCCCGACCGAGGACATACGATTCTACAATGAGCAGTTCTTC. Translating it yields CASSPTEDIRFYNEQFF. V usage is TRBV7-9 and J usage is TRBJ2-1; TRBD1 is a possible D gene (5 bases). Germline V lookup: CDR1 SEHNR, CDR2 FQNEAQ (reference sequence). This CDR3 region has 17 residues. V shed 5 bases and J shed 3 bases, with 20 bases lying between them.

The genes are TRBV6-1 and TRBJ2-1, with TRBD2 matching 7 bases. CDR1 and CDR2 from the germline V gene are MNHNS and SASEGT. There are 14 residues in the CDR3. After removal of 1 base from V and 10 bases from J, the junction contained 7 bases not matched to a gene. DNA of the CDR3: TGTGCCAGCAGTGAAGGGATGGGGGGGGACGAGCAGTTCTTC. Encoded protein: CASSEGMGGDEQFF.

The rearrangement links TRBV5-1 to TRBJ2-3; 13 nucleotides line up with TRBD2. V lost 3 bases to trimming and J lost 6 bases; unmatched junction nucleotides: 7. Germline V gives CDR1 SGHRS, CDR2 YFSETQ. The CDR3 consists of 16 residues. DNA for the CDR3: TGCGCCAGCAGCTCCGAGACTAGCGGGGGGTCTGATACGCAGTATTTT. It yields the protein CASSSETSGGSDTQYF.

The V and J genes are TRBV29-1 and TRBJ2-5; weak D call: TRBD2 (7 bases). The V end was cut by 1 base, the J end by 1 base, with 10 bases between. The CDR3 totals 14 residues. From germline, CDR1 is SQVTM and CDR2 ANQGSEA. CDR3 coding DNA: TGCAGCGTTGAAGCGGCGGGGGCCCAAGAGACCCAGTACTTC. Encoded protein: CSVEAAGAQETQYF.